This T cell receptor beta chain was sequenced during a study of regulatory T cells in long-lasting Graves disease. Arm-PCR of CDR3 regions with iRepertoire HTBI primers generated TCR beta libraries. TCRdb passed the multiplex PCR reads through MiXCR, listing each CDR3 protein once. In the table there are around 420,000 distinct CDR3 sequences, approximately 16% of which are singletons. Study results and caveats: Persistent cases of Graves' showed reduced TCR diversity relative to newly diagnosed patients.

Remarks on this clonotype: What it binds is not known.

The time point is: newly diagnosed GD, antithyroid drugs for less than 3 months. Making the TCR library involved RNA that had been extracted from PBMCs. The CDR3 runs 13 residues. CDR1 is MNHNS, CDR2 SASEGT, per germline. V lost 5 bases and J lost 1, with 8 bases in between. The same data also went into a second study, on T cells in Graves' hyperthyroidism and ophthalmopathy.

The sequence was collected from a woman aged 40 to 49 with Graves disease. The sequenced sample was peripheral blood mononuclear cells (PBMCs), obtained at new diagnosis, from a patient treated with antithyroid drugs. The genes are TRBV6-1 and TRBJ1-1; D is ambiguous. CDR3 nucleotides: TGTGCCAGCAGTACAACAGCGAACACTGAAGCTTTCTTT. Translated, it gives CASSTTANTEAFF.